The rows below give T cell receptor beta chains drawn from one sample of a study of CD4 and CD8 cells across lung adenocarcinoma regions. TCRdb re-analysed the PCR reads in MiXCR, keeping a single row per CDR3 protein. The sample contains thousands of distinct CDR3 sequences, nearly 55% of which appear only once. Material for sequencing was CD8+ T cells from the center of a lung tumor. The receptors shown here come from a female donor with lung adenocarcinoma. The CD4 and CD8 labels of this study may be unreliable. Each CDR3 is given with its conserved first and last residue. The D gene is left open where the match is weak. Clone size, where shown, is once, few, many, or a class for clones that have expanded.

j_call: TRBJ1-1; clone_size: many; v_call: TRBV28; d_call: -; cdr3_nt: TGTGCCAGCAGTTTTCCGGGGTTCTTGCCGGACACAAATATGAACACTGAAGCTTTCTTT; cdr3_aa: CASSFPGFLPDTNMNTEAFF
j_call: TRBJ2-5; clone_size: few; v_call: TRBV7-2; d_call: TRBD1; cdr3_nt: TGTGCCAGCAGCTTAGGAAGGGGGACAGGGGGCTACAATGAGCAGTACTTC; cdr3_aa: CASSLGRGTGGYNEQYF
j_call: TRBJ2-5; clone_size: medium-sized; v_call: TRBV7-2; d_call: TRBD1; cdr3_nt: TGTGCCAGCAGCTTAGCGGGGGGACAGGGGCGAGAGACCCAGTACTTC; cdr3_aa: CASSLAGGQGRETQYF
j_call: TRBJ2-1; clone_size: many; v_call: TRBV7-2; d_call: -; cdr3_nt: TGTGCCAGCAGCTTAGTAGCGAACTCCTACAATGAGCAGTTCTTC; cdr3_aa: CASSLVANSYNEQFF
j_call: TRBJ2-3; clone_size: few; v_call: TRBV6-5; d_call: TRBD2; cdr3_nt: TGTGCCAGCCGGTACGAGACTAGCGGGACGGATACGCAGTATTTT; cdr3_aa: CASRYETSGTDTQYF
j_call: TRBJ1-6; clone_size: many; v_call: TRBV6-1; d_call: -; cdr3_nt: TGTGCCAGCAGACCCTATAATTCACCCCTCCACTTT; cdr3_aa: CASRPYNSPLHF
j_call: TRBJ2-7; clone_size: -; v_call: TRBV12-3/TRBV12-4; d_call: -; cdr3_nt: TGTGCCAGCAGTGGGGCCCTGGGTCGGGAGCAGTACTTC; cdr3_aa: CASSGALGREQYF
j_call: TRBJ2-3; clone_size: -; v_call: TRBV7-9; d_call: -; cdr3_nt: -; cdr3_aa: CAGGFGGGATDTQYF
j_call: TRBJ2-2; clone_size: many; v_call: TRBV6-5; d_call: TRBD2; cdr3_nt: TGTGCCAGCAGTTACCCGGGACTAGCGGGAGGTACCGGGGAGCTGTTTTTT; cdr3_aa: CASSYPGLAGGTGELFF
j_call: TRBJ2-5; clone_size: -; v_call: TRBV6-5; d_call: -; cdr3_nt: TGTGCCAGCAGTTACTCCGGCGGCCGTGGCAAAGATACCCAGTACTTC; cdr3_aa: CASSYSGGRGKDTQYF
j_call: TRBJ2-4; clone_size: -; v_call: TRBV6-1; d_call: -; cdr3_nt: TGTGCGAGCCGAGACCCGGCGCTGTGGGCCACAGACATGCAGTACTTC; cdr3_aa: CASRDPALWATDMQYF
j_call: TRBJ2-3; clone_size: once; v_call: TRBV7-3; d_call: -; cdr3_nt: TGTGCCAGCATCGAACACGGGGGCGGGAGAATCGAGACGCAGTACTTT; cdr3_aa: CASIEHGGGRIETQYF
j_call: TRBJ2-3; clone_size: -; v_call: TRBV6-4; d_call: -; cdr3_nt: TGTGCCAGCAGTGACTCTCCCGGGCCTGCCACAGATACGCAGTATTTC; cdr3_aa: CASSDSPGPATDTQYF
j_call: TRBJ2-3; clone_size: -; v_call: TRBV6-5; d_call: TRBD2; cdr3_nt: TGTGCCAGCAGTTACTCGGTAGGACTAGCGGGAAGCACAGATACGCAGTATTTT; cdr3_aa: CASSYSVGLAGSTDTQYF
j_call: TRBJ2-1; clone_size: large; v_call: TRBV11-3; d_call: -; cdr3_nt: TGTGCCAGCAGCCACAGGGTGGCCAATGAGCAGTTCTTC; cdr3_aa: CASSHRVANEQFF
j_call: TRBJ1-2; clone_size: medium-sized; v_call: TRBV12-3/TRBV12-4; d_call: -; cdr3_nt: TGTGCCAGCAGTTTAGCAGGGGCCGGCTACACCTTC; cdr3_aa: CASSLAGAGYTF
j_call: TRBJ2-5; clone_size: few; v_call: TRBV6-1; d_call: TRBD1; cdr3_nt: TGTGCCAGCACCCCCCGGGACAGTTTTGAGACCCAGTACTTC; cdr3_aa: CASTPRDSFETQYF
j_call: TRBJ2-7; clone_size: once; v_call: TRBV6-1; d_call: -; cdr3_nt: TGTGCCAGCAGTGCTGGGGACGAATCCTACGAGCAGTACTTC; cdr3_aa: CASSAGDESYEQYF
j_call: TRBJ2-1; clone_size: many; v_call: TRBV4-1; d_call: TRBD2; cdr3_nt: TGCGCCAGCAGCCAAGGTCCGACGTCTAGCGGAGGACTAAGAAAAGACAATGAGCAGTTCTTC; cdr3_aa: CASSQGPTSSGGLRKDNEQFF
j_call: TRBJ2-5; clone_size: hyperexpanded; v_call: TRBV12-3/TRBV12-4; d_call: -; cdr3_nt: TGTGCCAGCAGACACGGTATGGGGGCTGAAGGAGAGACCCAGTACTTC; cdr3_aa: CASRHGMGAEGETQYF
j_call: TRBJ2-7; clone_size: few; v_call: TRBV15; d_call: TRBD1; cdr3_nt: TGTGCCACCAGCGGCGACAGGGGGGTCTGGGACAATGAGCAGTACTTC; cdr3_aa: CATSGDRGVWDNEQYF
j_call: TRBJ2-5; clone_size: many; v_call: TRBV5-1; d_call: -; cdr3_nt: TGCGCCAGCAGCACAGACCCCCAAGAGACCCAGTACTTC; cdr3_aa: CASSTDPQETQYF
j_call: TRBJ2-3; clone_size: -; v_call: TRBV11-2; d_call: -; cdr3_nt: TGTGCCAGCAGCTTCGGGGCTGCAGATACGCAGTATTTT; cdr3_aa: CASSFGAADTQYF
j_call: TRBJ2-7; clone_size: many; v_call: TRBV5-1; d_call: -; cdr3_nt: TGCGCCAGCAGCTTGGGGGGGTCCTGGGAGCAGTACTTC; cdr3_aa: CASSLGGSWEQYF
j_call: TRBJ2-4; clone_size: -; v_call: TRBV24-1; d_call: -; cdr3_nt: TGTGCCAGCAGCGACCCGGGGCTGCGAGCCACAGACACGCAGTACTTC; cdr3_aa: CASSDPGLRATDTQYF
j_call: TRBJ2-5; clone_size: many; v_call: TRBV6-5; d_call: -; cdr3_nt: TGTGCCAGCAGTCACGAATCTGCGGACGGACTGCCCCAGTACTTC; cdr3_aa: CASSHESADGLPQYF
j_call: TRBJ2-2; clone_size: few; v_call: TRBV6-1; d_call: -; cdr3_nt: TGTGCCAGCCGTAAAATAGCGGATGAGCTGTTTTTT; cdr3_aa: CASRKIADELFF
j_call: TRBJ2-1; clone_size: many; v_call: TRBV11-1; d_call: -; cdr3_nt: TGTGCCAGCAGCTTTCTAGAGACCTACGAGCAGTTCTTC; cdr3_aa: CASSFLETYEQFF
j_call: TRBJ2-4; clone_size: -; v_call: TRBV6-5; d_call: TRBD2; cdr3_nt: TGTGCCAGCAGTTACGGGGTCGGCCGGGAGGGCAAAAACACGCAGTACTTC; cdr3_aa: CASSYGVGREGKNTQYF
j_call: TRBJ1-4; clone_size: many; v_call: TRBV7-6; d_call: -; cdr3_nt: TGTGCCAGCAGTCTAAATCTTTACGAAAAACTGTTTTTT; cdr3_aa: CASSLNLYEKLFF
j_call: TRBJ1-1; clone_size: many; v_call: TRBV5-5; d_call: -; cdr3_nt: TGTGCCAGCAGCTGGAACAGGGAACAAGCTTTCTTT; cdr3_aa: CASSWNREQAFF
j_call: TRBJ2-2; clone_size: -; v_call: TRBV11-1; d_call: -; cdr3_nt: TGTGCCAGCAGGGGTCTAGAAGACGGGGAGCTGTTTTTT; cdr3_aa: CASRGLEDGELFF
j_call: TRBJ2-1; clone_size: -; v_call: TRBV7-3; d_call: -; cdr3_nt: TGTGCCAGCAGCGTAAGGAGGGCCAAAGATACGCAGTTCTTC; cdr3_aa: CASSVRRAKDTQFF
j_call: TRBJ2-1; clone_size: medium-sized; v_call: TRBV7-2; d_call: TRBD2; cdr3_nt: TGTGCCAGCAGCTTAGCGGTCGCTAGCGGAGCGGATGAGCAGTTCTTC; cdr3_aa: CASSLAVASGADEQFF
j_call: TRBJ2-4; clone_size: -; v_call: TRBV11-3; d_call: TRBD1; cdr3_nt: TGTGCGAGCGGCCCGGGTCAGGGGGACATTCAGTACTTC; cdr3_aa: CASGPGQGDIQYF
j_call: TRBJ2-3; clone_size: -; v_call: TRBV10-1; d_call: -; cdr3_nt: TGCGGCGGCGGGCGGCCTTCAGGCACAGACACTCAGTACTTT; cdr3_aa: CGGGRPSGTDTQYF
j_call: TRBJ2-1; clone_size: -; v_call: TRBV6-1; d_call: -; cdr3_nt: TGTGCCAGCAGTGAAGTAGCGGAGTCCGTTAATGAGCAGTTCTTC; cdr3_aa: CASSEVAESVNEQFF
j_call: TRBJ2-5; clone_size: -; v_call: TRBV6-5; d_call: TRBD2; cdr3_nt: TGTGCCAGCAGTTACTATGCGGGGGACCAAGAGACCCAGTACTTC; cdr3_aa: CASSYYAGDQETQYF
j_call: TRBJ2-7; clone_size: -; v_call: TRBV6-1; d_call: TRBD2; cdr3_nt: TGTGCCCGCGGCTCGGGGGGGGCGGCCGAAGATACGCAGTACTTC; cdr3_aa: CARGSGGAAEDTQYF
j_call: TRBJ2-1; clone_size: -; v_call: TRBV12-3/TRBV12-4; d_call: TRBD2; cdr3_nt: TGTGCCAGCAGTTTAAGTCCTAGCGGGCTCAATGAGCAGTTCTTC; cdr3_aa: CASSLSPSGLNEQFF
j_call: TRBJ2-5; clone_size: many; v_call: TRBV6-5; d_call: TRBD2; cdr3_nt: TGTGCCAGCAGTTGGGGAGGGGCTATACAAGAGACCCAGTACTTC; cdr3_aa: CASSWGGAIQETQYF
j_call: TRBJ2-3; clone_size: -; v_call: TRBV9; d_call: -; cdr3_nt: TGTGCCAGCAGCCCATCACGGAACACAGATACGCAGTATTTT; cdr3_aa: CASSPSRNTDTQYF
j_call: TRBJ2-3; clone_size: -; v_call: TRBV11-1; d_call: -; cdr3_nt: TGTGGCGCCGGCTTATGGGGTCGAGACCAAGATACCCAGTATTTT; cdr3_aa: CGAGLWGRDQDTQYF
j_call: TRBJ1-6; clone_size: large; v_call: TRBV7-2; d_call: -; cdr3_nt: TGTGCCAGCAGTTTGGCAGGGGATTCACCCCTCCACTTT; cdr3_aa: CASSLAGDSPLHF
j_call: TRBJ2-7; clone_size: medium-sized; v_call: TRBV7-2; d_call: TRBD2; cdr3_nt: TGTGCCAGCAGATCTAGCGGAGGCGCCTACGAGCAGTACTTC; cdr3_aa: CASRSSGGAYEQYF
j_call: TRBJ2-1; clone_size: medium-sized; v_call: TRBV6-6; d_call: -; cdr3_nt: TGTGCCAGCAGGCGGGGCCTGGGTTTTGGAGACTCCTACGAGCAGTTCTTC; cdr3_aa: CASRRGLGFGDSYEQFF
j_call: TRBJ2-4; clone_size: -; v_call: TRBV7-7; d_call: -; cdr3_nt: TGTGCTAGCACGTCCGGATCAAAAAACATTCAGTACTTT; cdr3_aa: CASTSGSKNIQYF
j_call: TRBJ2-3; clone_size: -; v_call: TRBV29-1; d_call: TRBD2; cdr3_nt: TGCAGCGTTGAAGGACTAGCGGGAGGGAGGGATACGCAGTATTTT; cdr3_aa: CSVEGLAGGRDTQYF
j_call: TRBJ1-1; clone_size: few; v_call: TRBV7-2; d_call: -; cdr3_nt: TGTGCCAGCAGCTGGTCACAGAACACTGAAGCTTTCTTT; cdr3_aa: CASSWSQNTEAFF
j_call: TRBJ2-3; clone_size: -; v_call: TRBV18; d_call: TRBD2; cdr3_nt: TGTGCCAGCTCACCGGTCTCTTCTAGCGGGAGGACAGATACGCAGTATTTT; cdr3_aa: CASSPVSSSGRTDTQYF
j_call: TRBJ1-5; clone_size: -; v_call: TRBV7-2; d_call: TRBD1; cdr3_nt: TGTGCCAGCAGCTTAGTTGGGGACAGGGGAGGCAATCAGCCCCAGCATTTT; cdr3_aa: CASSLVGDRGGNQPQHF